The 20 T cell receptor beta chains below were found in one sample sequenced in a study of OX40 agonist ivuxolimab in advanced cancers. Sequencing was performed with immunoSEQ multiplex PCR; in TCRdb, only in-frame clones are kept and a portion is missing. Of about 91,000 clones detected, around 84% appear once; the ten largest clones hold about 1.1%. Specimen: CD4+ or CD8+ T cells sorted from blood, collected in a trial of the OX40 agonist ivuxolimab. Every receptor here comes from an adult with an advanced solid tumor such as melanoma, head and neck, liver or kidney cancer.

This clone was recorded only once. This chain connects TRBV19 to TRBJ2-1, with 8 positions matching TRBD1. The J segment lost 7 bases and the V segment lost 5 bases, leaving 10 bases of the junction unmatched. The CDR3 totals 15 residues. The germline gives CDR1 LNHDA, CDR2 SQIVND (reference sequence). The CDR3 DNA sequence: TGTGCCAGTAGTCTCCTGGACAGGGACAAGAATGAGCAGTTCTTC. Amino acids: CASSLLDRDKNEQFF. The whole variable domain, remainder taken from reference TRBV19 and TRBJ2-1, is DGGITQSPKYLFRKEGQNVTLSCEQNLNHDAMYWYRQDPGQGLRLIYYSQIVNDFQKGDIAEGYSVSREKKESFPLTVTSAQKNPTAFYLCASSLLDRDKNEQFFGPGTRLTVL.

The chain combines TRBV5-6 with TRBJ2-5, with D maybe TRBD1 (6 bases). V lost 0 bases and J lost 2, with 11 bases in between. Germline V gene data show CDR1 as SGHDT and CDR2 as YYEEEE. The CDR3 totals 15 residues. DNA of the CDR3: TGTGCCAGCAGCTTGGGGGGCCAGGGGCAAGAGACCCAGTACTTC. Translated: CASSLGGQGQETQYF.

The V and J genes are TRBV7-9 and TRBJ2-7, with TRBD1 matching over 12 bases. The junction had 8 bases not matched to a gene; V was cut back by 5 bases and J by 0 bases. This CDR3 comprises 17 residues. Looked up from germline, CDR1 is SEHNR and CDR2 is FQNEAQ (reference sequence). The CDR3 reads CASSPGTGGQSSYEQYF. DNA for the CDR3: TGTGCCAGCAGCCCGGGGACAGGGGGCCAAAGCTCCTACGAGCAGTACTTC.

This clone occurred a few times. The V and J genes are TRBV19 and TRBJ1-3; perhaps TRBD1 as D (5 bases). Per germline, CDR1 LNHDA and CDR2 SQIVND (reference sequence). This CDR3 is 14 amino acids long. The ends were cut back, 8 bases at V and 2 bases at J, with 13 bases in the middle. This CDR3 is CASFKGEPGNTIYF. CDR3 in DNA: TGTGCCAGTTTTAAAGGGGAACCTGGAAACACCATATATTTT.

CDR3 loop: CASSLGNPTDTQYF. Written as DNA, the CDR3 is TGCGCCAGCAGCTTAGGTAATCCCACAGATACGCAGTATTTT. This chain links TRBV5-1 with TRBJ2-3; D gene uncertain. Germline CDR1 and CDR2: SGHRS and YFSETQ. The CDR3 totals 14 residues. V was shortened by 2 bases and J by 2 bases, with 9 bases between the two germline ends.

The V call is TRBV2, the J call TRBJ2-7, with a tentative D call TRBD1 (5 bases). V was shortened by 6 bases and J by 4 bases, with 13 bases between the two germline ends. This CDR3 has 13 amino acids. Germline loops: CDR1 SNHLY, CDR2 FYNNEI. The CDR3 DNA reads TGTGCCAGCAGCGTTACAGGATTTTACGAGCAGTACGTC. Translating gives CASSVTGFYEQYV.

The chain has TRBV30 and TRBJ2-3; 13 nucleotides align to TRBD2. The CDR3 runs 17 residues. Looked up from germline, CDR1 is GTSNPN and CDR2 is SVGIG (reference sequence). V shed 3 bases, J shed 6 bases, and the junction held 12 bases outside the gene matches. The CDR3 nucleotides read TGTGCCTGGAGCCCCGGACTAGCGGGGGCTCTAGGGGATACGCAGTATTTT. This translates into CAWSPGLAGALGDTQYF.

This chain joins TRBV13 and TRBJ1-6; tentatively, D is TRBD1 (5 bases). In germline, CDR1 is PRHDT, CDR2 FYEKMQ (reference sequence). This CDR3 region has 16 residues. The V end was cut by 0 bases, the J end by 8 bases, with 14 bases between. CDR3 loop: CASSLGGGARDSPLHF. In DNA form, the CDR3 reads TGTGCCAGCAGCTTAGGCGGGGGTGCCCGAGATTCACCCCTCCACTTT.

The CDR3 is CAWSRTTFTGELFF. The CDR3 coding sequence is TGTGCCTGGAGTCGAACTACGTTCACCGGGGAGCTGTTTTTT. The V call is TRBV30, the J call TRBJ2-2, with no clear D. The CDR3 extends over 14 amino acids. With 2 bases removed from V and 4 bases from J, the gap between germline ends came to 11 bases. Germline V CDR1 and CDR2: GTSNPN, SVGIG (reference sequence). Full variable domain (rest looked up from reference TRBV30 and TRBJ2-2): SQTIHQWPATLVQPVGSPLSLECTVEGTSNPNLYWYRQAAGRGLQLLFYSVGIGQISSEVPQNLSASRPQDRQFILSSKKLLLSDSGFYLCAWSRTTFTGELFFGEGSRLTVL.

The V and J genes are TRBV7-3 and TRBJ1-3, with TRBD1 as a possible D gene (5 bases). Trimming shortened V by 4 bases and J by 0 bases, and 10 bases separated the two germline ends. CDR3 length: 15 residues. The germline gives CDR1 SGHTA, CDR2 FQGTGA. The CDR3 loop reads CASSSSDSSGNTIYF. For the CDR3, the DNA is TGTGCCAGCAGCTCCTCCGACAGCTCTGGAAACACCATATATTTT.

The chain has TRBV6-5 and TRBJ1-5; D gene unclear. CDR1 and CDR2 from the germline V gene are MNHEY and SVGAGI. The CDR3 runs 15 residues. V was pared by 5 bases and J by 1 base, with 12 bases between. The CDR3: CASSPMGGSNQPQHF. For the CDR3, the DNA is TGTGCCAGCAGTCCCATGGGTGGGAGCAATCAGCCCCAGCATTTT.

The CDR3 sequence is CASSYSLRTGELFF. The CDR3 DNA sequence: TGTGCCAGCAGTTATAGCCTGCGAACCGGGGAGCTGTTTTTT. V usage is TRBV6-5 and J usage is TRBJ2-2; no firm D call. Germline assignment: CDR1 MNHEY and CDR2 SVGAGI. This CDR3 region has 14 residues. With 3 bases removed from V and 5 bases from J, the gap between germline ends came to 10 bases.

CDR3 sequence: CASSIAGGGNQPQHF. The CDR3 DNA follows: TGTGCCAGTAGTATAGCAGGGGGTGGCAATCAGCCCCAGCATTTT. The chain joins TRBV19 to TRBJ1-5; 7 bases align to TRBD1. V trimming: 1 base; J trimming: 2 bases; junction bases outside the gene matches: 2. The CDR3 is made up of 15 amino acids. CDR1 is LNHDA, CDR2 SQIVND, per germline (reference sequence).

The CDR3 is CASSPAGVAEAFF. The CDR3 coding sequence is TGTGCCAGCAGCCCCGCGGGGGTTGCTGAAGCTTTCTTT. The chain recombines TRBV7-2 with TRBJ1-1; a possible D gene is TRBD1 (5 bases). With 5 bases removed from V and 6 bases from J, the gap between germline ends came to 13 bases. Germline CDR1 SGHTA, CDR2 FQGNSA. The CDR3 totals 13 residues.

V is TRBV28 and J is TRBJ1-5; the D gene is possibly TRBD1 (5 bases). The germline CDR1 and CDR2 sequences are MDHEN and SYDVKM. V was clipped by 2 bases and J by 5 bases, with 10 bases between them. The CDR3 has 14 residues. CDR3 sequence reads: CASSLGQGYQPQHF. For the CDR3, the DNA is TGTGCCAGCAGTTTAGGGCAGGGTTATCAGCCCCAGCATTTT.

The count of this clone is one. CDR3 DNA: TGTGCCAGCAGCTTAGCGCACAATGAGCAGTTCTTC. It is translated as CASSLAHNEQFF. The chain couples TRBV7-2 to TRBJ2-1; D unresolved. CDR1 and CDR2 from the germline V gene are SGHTA and FQGNSA. The CDR3 sequence is 12 residues long. V shed 0 bases and J shed 5 bases, with 2 bases lying between them.

This chain links TRBV7-2 with TRBJ2-2; D is unclear. The CDR3 totals 13 residues. V lost 3 bases and J lost 6, with 8 bases in between. In germline, CDR1 is SGHTA, CDR2 FQGNSA. CDR3 nucleotides: TGTGCCAGCAGCTTCGTCTTGTCCGGGGAGCTGTTTTTT. Translation gives CASSFVLSGELFF.

CDR3 sequence (DNA): TGTGCCAGCAGCGTACCCGCACAGGGGGGAACGTTTTCTGGGGCCAACGTCCTGACTTTC. It yields the protein CASSVPAQGGTFSGANVLTF. V gene TRBV9 combines with J gene TRBJ2-6; 8 bases map to TRBD1. There are 20 residues in the CDR3. Unmatched junction bases numbered 13, after V lost 1 base and J lost 1 base. Looked up from germline, CDR1 is SGDLS and CDR2 is YYNGEE.

This chain joins TRBV28 and TRBJ1-2; D is uncertain. V was clipped by 2 bases and J by 7 bases, with 8 bases between them. The CDR3 has 12 amino acids. The germline CDR1 and CDR2 sequences are MDHEN and SYDVKM. The CDR3 bases are TGTGCCAGCAGTTTAAGTCCTCTTGGCTACACCTTC. Translating it yields CASSLSPLGYTF.

The CDR3 coding sequence is TGTGCCAGCAGTTTAATCAGCGCCTATGGCTACACCTTC. This encodes CASSLISAYGYTF. The rearrangement uses TRBV28 and TRBJ1-2; D call uncertain. Trimming shortened V by 2 bases and J by 4 bases, and 8 bases separated the two germline ends. The germline CDR1 and CDR2 sequences are MDHEN and SYDVKM. The CDR3 loop spans 13 amino acids.